This T cell receptor beta chain was recorded in a study of control samples from healthy donors and cancer patients. In this sample, this clone turned up a few times. Libraries were prepared by immunoSEQ multiplex PCR; TCRdb keeps only in-frame clonotypes and omits some of them. The sample holds approximately 98,000 clones, roughly 79% seen once. V lost 0 bases and J lost 3; bases outside the gene matches: 4. The CDR3 totals 15 residues. Germline V gene sequence: CDR1 LNHNV, CDR2 YYDKDF (reference sequence). The TCR originated in a man younger than 30 in good health. This rearrangement joins TRBV15 to TRBJ2-5, with 7 bases lining up with TRBD1. Sequencing input: blood. The DNA of the CDR3 is TGTGCCACCAGCAGAGACGGGACAGCCAAAGAGACCCAGTACTTC. It codes for CATSRDGTAKETQYF.